This T cell receptor (beta chain) appears in the sequencing data of a study of shared clonotypes between healthy human individuals. Study conclusions and caveats: Larger estimated richness was generally recorded for naive subsets relative to memory subsets. Shared clonotypes: 4.5% to 5% naive CD4, roughly 3.5% naive CD8, about 2.5% memory CD4, under 0.5% memory CD8. Tissues were not sampled, only blood, and their repertoires likely differ.

A word on this clone: The antigen remains unidentified.

Trimming cost V 2 bases and J 6 bases; bases outside gene matches: 3. This CDR3 is 15 amino acids long. Germline values: CDR1 MDHEN, CDR2 SYDVKM. In the original workflow: ImmunoSEQ sequences covered only the junction and lacked quality scores; filtering therefore differed. The method was immunoSEQ multiplex PCR; TCRdb's version includes in-frame clones alone and lacks a portion of them. The DNA was the basis for D and trimming; V, J and clone size are from that table. The sample has millions of clones; just over 90% are singletons. The chain uses TRBV28 and TRBJ1-5, with 11 bases that match TRBD1. The sequenced sample was naive CD4+ T cells from PBMCs. Documented subset: CD45RA+ positively selected. The sequence derives from a man aged 18-30 years in good health. Some clones in this sample may be carry-over from other donors' samples. The CDR3 sequence: CASSLTGQGGQPQHF. DNA for the CDR3: TGTGCCAGCAGTTTAACGGGACAGGGGGGTCAGCCCCAGCATTTT.